Listed below are T cell receptor beta chains from one sample, sequenced in a study of blood T cell repertoires in COVID-19. This table comes from immunoSEQ multiplex PCR, and its TCRdb copy is limited to in-frame clones, with some not included. The top ten clones hold approximately 1% of a sample with around 340,000 clones, 85% to 90% of them seen once. Specimen: PBMCs or T cells enriched from blood (not recorded which). The receptors originated from a woman aged 30 to 39 who had been exposed to COVID-19. CDR3s include the opening cysteine and the closing phenylalanine or tryptophan. Each record gives: CDR3 length, D gene, J gene, V gene, clone size, CDR3 protein, CDR3 DNA. D genes are given only for firm matches. The size of a clone is reported for some rows only, either as once, few or many, or as a class for expanded clones.

length: 15; D: NA; J: TRBJ1-1; V: TRBV6-5; size: NA; CDR3: CASSLHGDSANEAFF; DNA: TGTGCCAGCAGCCTCCACGGAGACTCCGCGAATGAAGCTTTCTTT
length: 18; D: TRBD1; J: TRBJ1-1; V: TRBV5-1; size: NA; CDR3: CASSLNPGTGRMNTEAFF; DNA: TGCGCCAGCAGCCTTAACCCCGGGACAGGGAGAATGAACACTGAAGCTTTCTTT
length: 12; D: NA; J: TRBJ2-6; V: TRBV5-6; size: once; CDR3: CASSPGANVLTF; DNA: TGTGCCAGCAGCCCGGGGGCCAACGTCCTGACTTTC
length: 19; D: TRBD2; J: TRBJ2-1; V: TRBV7-8; size: NA; CDR3: CASSLGPGGAGVIGNEQFF; DNA: TGTGCCAGCAGCCTAGGGCCGGGTGGGGCGGGAGTGATTGGCAATGAGCAGTTCTTC
length: 19; D: NA; J: TRBJ1-6; V: TRBV11-2; size: NA; CDR3: CASSLLQNRKSSYNSPLHF; DNA: TGTGCCAGCAGCTTACTCCAAAACAGGAAAAGCTCCTATAATTCACCCCTCCACTTT
length: 17; D: TRBD2; J: TRBJ2-2; V: TRBV18; size: NA; CDR3: CASSPVPTSAYTGELFF; DNA: TGTGCCAGCTCACCAGTCCCTACTAGCGCATACACCGGGGAGCTGTTTTTT
length: 15; D: TRBD1; J: TRBJ2-2; V: TRBV3-1/TRBV3-2; size: NA; CDR3: CASSPRDRVPGELFF; DNA: TGTGCCAGCAGCCCCCGGGACAGGGTTCCCGGGGAGCTGTTTTTT
length: 16; D: TRBD1; J: TRBJ2-2; V: TRBV29-1; size: NA; CDR3: CSVSPTGTGRIGELFF; DNA: TGCAGCGTTTCCCCAACCGGGACAGGGAGGATCGGGGAGCTGTTTTTT
length: 13; D: NA; J: TRBJ2-7; V: TRBV7-9; size: few; CDR3: CASPPKGFCEQYF; DNA: TGTGCCAGCCCCCCGAAGGGGTTTTGCGAGCAGTACTTC
length: 15; D: TRBD1; J: TRBJ2-7; V: TRBV9; size: NA; CDR3: CASSVEPGQAYEQYF; DNA: TGTGCCAGCAGCGTAGAGCCGGGACAGGCCTACGAGCAGTACTTC